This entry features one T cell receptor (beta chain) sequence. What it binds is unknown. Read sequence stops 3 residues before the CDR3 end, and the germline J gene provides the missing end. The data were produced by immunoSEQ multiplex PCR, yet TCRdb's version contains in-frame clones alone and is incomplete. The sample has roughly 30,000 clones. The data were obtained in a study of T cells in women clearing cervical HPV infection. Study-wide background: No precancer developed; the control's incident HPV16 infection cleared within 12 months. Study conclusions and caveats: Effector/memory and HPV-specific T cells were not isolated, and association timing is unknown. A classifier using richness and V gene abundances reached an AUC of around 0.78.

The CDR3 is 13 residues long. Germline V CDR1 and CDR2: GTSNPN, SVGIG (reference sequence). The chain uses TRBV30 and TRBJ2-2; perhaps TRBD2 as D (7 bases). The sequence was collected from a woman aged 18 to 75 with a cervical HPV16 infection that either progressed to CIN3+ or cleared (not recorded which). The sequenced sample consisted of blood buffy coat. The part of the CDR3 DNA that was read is TGTGCCTGGGGGGGGGCACCTAATGAAAAG. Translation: CAWGGAPNEK. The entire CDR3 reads CAWGGAPNEKLFF.